This record covers a single TCR beta chain. The data were obtained in a study of technical replicates of blood from a few donors. Germline CDR1 and CDR2: GTSNPN and SVGIG (reference sequence). V lost 4 bases to trimming and J lost 5 bases, with 8 bases between them. This CDR3 comprises 11 residues. Measured with immunoSEQ multiplex PCR; TCRdb has only the in-frame clones, and not every one. The sample has approximately 80,000 clones, 98% seen once. The sequencing sample was made of T cells isolated from PBMCs. The source of this sequence is a human donor in good health. V gene TRBV30 combines with J gene TRBJ1-1; D call uncertain. The CDR3 DNA is TGTGCCTGGAAAGCGCAAACTGAAGCTTTCTTT. It yields the protein CAWKAQTEAFF.